The 13 T cell receptor beta chains in this list originate from one sample, sequenced in a study of T cell repertoires in cytomegalovirus infection. TCRdb recomputed calls from the reads with MiXCR, one row per CDR3 protein. The top ten clones hold about 10% of a sample with about 260,000 distinct CDR3 sequences, roughly 13% of them seen once. Sequencing input: PBMCs. Receptor source: a human donor in good health (CMV status not recorded). Some clones in this sample may be carry-over from other donors' samples.

This clonotype was counted many times. V gene TRBV6-5 combines with J gene TRBJ2-7; 8 bases are a match to TRBD1. Per the germline V gene, CDR1 is MNHEY and CDR2 is SVGAGI. Germline trimming cut 6 bases from V and 3 bases from J; bases unmatched to any gene: 7. The CDR3 runs 14 residues. The CDR3 DNA reads as TGTGCCAGCAGCCGCGGACAGGGAATCTACGAGCAGTACTTC. It codes for CASSRGQGIYEQYF.

The chain has TRBV20-1 and TRBJ2-5; tentatively, D is TRBD1 (5 bases). V was shortened by 3 bases and J by 0 bases, with 8 bases between the two germline ends. The germline V gene has CDR1 DFQATT and CDR2 SNEGSKA (reference sequence). The CDR3 length is 13 residues. In DNA, the CDR3 is TGCAGTGCTAGTGTGACAGACCAAGAGACCCAGTACTTC. Encoded protein: CSASVTDQETQYF.

This clonotype was recorded a few times. V is TRBV2 and J is TRBJ2-2; TRBD2 agrees at 13 bases. Germline V gene sequence: CDR1 SNHLY, CDR2 FYNNEI. V lost 6 bases to trimming and J lost 8 bases; unmatched junction nucleotides: 6. There are 15 residues in the CDR3. The CDR3 is CASRPELAGGGELFF. CDR3 coding DNA: TGTGCCAGCAGGCCTGAACTAGCGGGAGGGGGGGAGCTGTTTTTT.

This clonotype has only a few counts. The chain joins TRBV20-1 to TRBJ1-1, with TRBD1 matching 9 bases. The junction had 18 bases not matched to a gene; V was cut back by 5 bases and J by 11 bases. The CDR3 consists of 15 residues. CDR1 DFQATT and CDR2 SNEGSKA come from the germline V gene (reference sequence). The CDR3 sequence is CSAHTPGQGQSGAFF. The CDR3, as DNA: TGCAGTGCTCATACCCCGGGACAGGGCCAATCCGGGGCTTTCTTT.

This clonotype was seen ten or more times. The genes are TRBV7-6 and TRBJ2-2; a weak D match, TRBD2 (6 bases). The CDR3 contains 17 residues. V dropped 3 bases and J dropped 0 bases, with 14 bases sitting between them. CDR1 SGHVS and CDR2 FNYEAQ come from the germline V gene. CDR3 sequence reads: CASSFHPGTANTGELFF. The CDR3, as DNA: TGTGCCAGCAGCTTCCACCCCGGGACTGCGAACACCGGGGAGCTGTTTTTT.

This rearrangement joins TRBV5-1 to TRBJ1-2, with D perhaps matching TRBD1 (5 bases). Between the trimmed V and J ends, which lost 7 bases and 4 bases, there was a span of 14 bases. Germline CDR1 reads SGHRS; CDR2 reads YFSETQ. This CDR3 region has 13 residues. The CDR3 DNA is TGCGCCAGCGGAGGGGAAATCTGCTATGGCTACACCTTC. As protein: CASGGEICYGYTF.

This clonotype has a handful of counts. The chain uses TRBV25-1 and TRBJ2-2, with D hard to call. The CDR3 spans 16 residues. V was shortened by 3 bases and J by 3 bases, with 14 bases between the two germline ends. Germline V lookup: CDR1 MGHDK, CDR2 SYGVNS. CDR3 loop: CASSDWVSNYTGELFF. CDR3 nucleotides: TGTGCCAGCAGTGATTGGGTCAGCAATTACACCGGGGAGCTGTTTTTT.

This chain connects TRBV29-1 to TRBJ2-1; 10 positions match TRBD2. The CDR3 consists of 14 residues. V was pared by 5 bases and J by 4 bases, with 5 bases of the junction left unmatched. The V gene's germline CDR1 is SQVTM and CDR2 ANQGSEA. The CDR3 DNA follows: TGCAGCGTTAGGTGGACTAGCGGTTACAATGAGCAGTTCTTC. It encodes CSVRWTSGYNEQFF.

The chain employs TRBV25-1 and TRBJ1-3, with D perhaps TRBD1 (6 bases). The CDR3 extends over 16 amino acids. V lost 4 bases and J lost 3, with 16 bases in between. CDR1 and CDR2 from the germline V gene are MGHDK and SYGVNS. The CDR3 coding sequence is TGTGCCAGCAGTGCAGATATACGGACAGTTGGAAACACCATATATTTT. Translation gives CASSADIRTVGNTIYF. The variable domain in full, with the rest retrieved from reference TRBV25-1 and TRBJ1-3, is EADIYQTPRYLVIGTGKKITLECSQTMGHDKMYWYQQDPGMELHLIHYSYGVNSTEKGDLSSESTVSRIRTEHFPLTLESARPSHTSQYLCASSADIRTVGNTIYFGEGSWLTVV.

V is TRBV24-1 and J is TRBJ2-2; possibly TRBD1 for D (6 bases). Looked up from germline, CDR1 is KGHDR and CDR2 is SFDVKD. V gave up 9 bases and J gave up 5 bases, with 18 bases separating them. This CDR3 region has 15 residues. CDR3 sequence reads: CATPLTGHRTGELFF. The CDR3 coding sequence is TGTGCCACCCCACTCACGGGACATCGGACCGGGGAGCTGTTTTTT.

The genes are TRBV19 and TRBJ1-2, with D unresolved. The germline gives CDR1 LNHDA, CDR2 SQIVND (reference sequence). The CDR3 is 16 residues long. The V and J ends lost 6 bases and 3 bases respectively, with 20 bases between them. The CDR3 region has the DNA TGTGCCAGTAGCACCCCCTCGAGGGCCCAAGACTATGGCTACACCTTC. Protein product: CASSTPSRAQDYGYTF.

The V and J genes are TRBV4-1 and TRBJ1-1, with unresolved D. Trimming pared 5 bases from V and 0 bases from J, leaving 10 bases between. The CDR3 has 14 residues. Germline CDR1 reads MGHRA; CDR2 reads YSYEKL. CDR3 amino acids: CASSLQIMNTEAFF. DNA for the CDR3: TGCGCCAGCAGCTTACAGATCATGAACACTGAAGCTTTCTTT.

This clonotype was picked up many times. V and J are TRBV5-4 and TRBJ2-1; 9 bases match TRBD2. The germline V gene encodes CDR1 SGHNT and CDR2 YYREEE (reference sequence). The CDR3 spans 19 residues. V trimming: 0 bases; J trimming: 0 bases; junction bases outside the gene matches: 10. The CDR3 nucleotides read TGTGCCAGCAGCTTGGCGCCAGCGGGAGGATTATTCTCCTACAATGAGCAGTTCTTC. Translated: CASSLAPAGGLFSYNEQFF.